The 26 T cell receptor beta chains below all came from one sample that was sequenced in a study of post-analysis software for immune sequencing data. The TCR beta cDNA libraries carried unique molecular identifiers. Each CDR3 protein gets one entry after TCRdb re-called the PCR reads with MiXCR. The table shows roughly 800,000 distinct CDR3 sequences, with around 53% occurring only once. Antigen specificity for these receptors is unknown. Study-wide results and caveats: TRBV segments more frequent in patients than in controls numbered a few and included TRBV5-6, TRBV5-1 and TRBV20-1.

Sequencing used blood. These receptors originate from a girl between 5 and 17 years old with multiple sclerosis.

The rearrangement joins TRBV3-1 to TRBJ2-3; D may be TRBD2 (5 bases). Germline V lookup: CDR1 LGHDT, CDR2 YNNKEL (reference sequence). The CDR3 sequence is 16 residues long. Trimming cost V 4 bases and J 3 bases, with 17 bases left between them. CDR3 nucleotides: TGTGCCAGCAGCCCAAGGACTCTCCGTCGAACAGATACGCAGTATTTT. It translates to CASSPRTLRRTDTQYF.

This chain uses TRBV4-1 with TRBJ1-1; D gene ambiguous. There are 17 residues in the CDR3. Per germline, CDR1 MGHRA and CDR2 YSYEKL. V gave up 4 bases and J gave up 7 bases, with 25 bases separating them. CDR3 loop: CASSPERDWFPPGEAFF. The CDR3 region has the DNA TGCGCCAGCAGCCCTGAACGGGATTGGTTCCCTCCGGGTGAAGCTTTCTTT.

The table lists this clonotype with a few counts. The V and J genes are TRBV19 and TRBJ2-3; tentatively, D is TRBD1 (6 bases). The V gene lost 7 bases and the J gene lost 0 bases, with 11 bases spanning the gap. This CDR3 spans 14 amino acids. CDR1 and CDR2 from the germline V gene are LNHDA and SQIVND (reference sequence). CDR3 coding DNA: TGTGCCAGTAACAGGGAAGGAAGCACAGATACGCAGTATTTT. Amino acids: CASNREGSTDTQYF.

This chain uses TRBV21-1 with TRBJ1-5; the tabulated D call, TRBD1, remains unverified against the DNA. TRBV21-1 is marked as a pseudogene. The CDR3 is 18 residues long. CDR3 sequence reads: CASSEQGTELPSNQPQHF. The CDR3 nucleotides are TGTGCCAGCAGCGAACAGGGGACCGAACTACCTAGCAATCAGCCCCAGCATTTT.

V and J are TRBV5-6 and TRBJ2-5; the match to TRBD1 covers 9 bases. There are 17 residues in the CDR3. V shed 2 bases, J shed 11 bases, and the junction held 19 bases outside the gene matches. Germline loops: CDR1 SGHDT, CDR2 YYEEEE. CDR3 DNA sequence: TGTGCCAGCAGCTTTGAGGAGTGGGACAGGGCGGGGAATGAGCAGTACTTC. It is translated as CASSFEEWDRAGNEQYF.

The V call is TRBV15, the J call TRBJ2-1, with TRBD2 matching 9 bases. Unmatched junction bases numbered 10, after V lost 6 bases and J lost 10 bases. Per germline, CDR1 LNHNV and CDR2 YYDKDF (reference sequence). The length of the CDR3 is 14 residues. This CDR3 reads CATSVRRGGGEQFF. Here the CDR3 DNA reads TGTGCCACCAGTGTACGGCGCGGGGGGGGAGAGCAGTTCTTC.

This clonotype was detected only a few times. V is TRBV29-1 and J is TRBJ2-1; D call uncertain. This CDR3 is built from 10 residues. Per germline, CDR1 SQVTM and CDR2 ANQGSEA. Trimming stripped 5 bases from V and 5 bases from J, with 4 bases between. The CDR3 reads CSVFDNEQFF. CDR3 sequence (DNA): TGCAGCGTTTTTGACAATGAGCAGTTCTTC.

The CDR3 spells CASSSFRAGLYEQYF. The CDR3 region has the DNA TGTGCCAGCAGCTCCTTCAGGGCTGGATTGTACGAGCAGTACTTC. The chain uses TRBV5-6 and TRBJ2-5, with D maybe TRBD1 (5 bases). The assigned J gene may be wrong: the sequence end matches TRBJ2-7 better. The V gene's germline CDR1 is SGHDT and CDR2 YYEEEE. The CDR3 loop spans 15 amino acids.

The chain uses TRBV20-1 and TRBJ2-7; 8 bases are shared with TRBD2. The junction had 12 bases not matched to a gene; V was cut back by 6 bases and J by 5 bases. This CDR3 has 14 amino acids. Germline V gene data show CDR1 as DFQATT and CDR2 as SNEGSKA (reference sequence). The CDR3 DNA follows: TGCAGTGCGAGGGACGCGGGAGGTCTAAACGAGCAGTACTTC. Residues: CSARDAGGLNEQYF.

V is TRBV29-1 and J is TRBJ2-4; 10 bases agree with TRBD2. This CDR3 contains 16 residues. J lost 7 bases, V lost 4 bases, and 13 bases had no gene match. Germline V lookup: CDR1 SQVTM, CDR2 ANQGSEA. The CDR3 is CSVGTSGVWRSNIQYF. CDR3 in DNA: TGCAGCGTTGGGACTAGCGGAGTTTGGAGAAGTAACATTCAGTACTTC.

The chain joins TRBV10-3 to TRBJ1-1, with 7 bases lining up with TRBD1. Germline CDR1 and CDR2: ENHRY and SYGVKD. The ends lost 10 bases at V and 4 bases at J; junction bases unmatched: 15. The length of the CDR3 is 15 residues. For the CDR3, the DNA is TGTGCCACCCAGGGGGTGGGGGGCGAGGGCACTGAAGCTTTCTTT. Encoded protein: CATQGVGGEGTEAFF.

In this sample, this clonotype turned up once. The CDR3 DNA reads as TGTGCCAGCAGGGGACAGGGGGTCTTCACCGGGGAGCTGTTTTTT. Its protein product is CASRGQGVFTGELFF. The genes are TRBV12-3 or TRBV12-4 and TRBJ2-2; TRBD1 matches at 11 bases. Trimming cost V 6 bases and J 4 bases; bases outside gene matches: 4. CDR3 length: 15 amino acids.

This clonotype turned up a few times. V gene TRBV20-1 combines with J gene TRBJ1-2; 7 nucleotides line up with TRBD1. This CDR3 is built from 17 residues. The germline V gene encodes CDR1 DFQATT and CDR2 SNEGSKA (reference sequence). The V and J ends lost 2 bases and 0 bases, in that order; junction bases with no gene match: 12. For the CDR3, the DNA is TGCAGTGCTAGACAGGGGGGGGCAGCCAGAGCTAACTATGGCTACACCTTC. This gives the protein CSARQGGAARANYGYTF.

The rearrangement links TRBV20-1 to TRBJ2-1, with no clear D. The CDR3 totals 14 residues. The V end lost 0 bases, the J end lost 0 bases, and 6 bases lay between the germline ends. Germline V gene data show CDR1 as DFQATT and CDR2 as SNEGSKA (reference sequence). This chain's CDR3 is CSARDPPSYNEQFF. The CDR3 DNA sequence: TGCAGTGCTAGAGATCCCCCCTCCTACAATGAGCAGTTCTTC.

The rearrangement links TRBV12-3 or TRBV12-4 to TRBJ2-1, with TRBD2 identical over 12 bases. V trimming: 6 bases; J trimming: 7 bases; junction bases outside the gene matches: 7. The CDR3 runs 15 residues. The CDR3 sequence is CASSRTSGAVNEQFF. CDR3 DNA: TGTGCCAGCAGCCGGACTAGCGGGGCGGTAAATGAGCAGTTCTTC.

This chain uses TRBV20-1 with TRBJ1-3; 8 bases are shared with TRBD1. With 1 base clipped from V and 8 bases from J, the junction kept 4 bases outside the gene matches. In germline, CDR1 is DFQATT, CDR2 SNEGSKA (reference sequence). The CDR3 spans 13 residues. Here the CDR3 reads CSARADRADTIYF. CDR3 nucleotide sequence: TGCAGTGCTAGAGCGGACAGGGCGGACACCATATATTTT.

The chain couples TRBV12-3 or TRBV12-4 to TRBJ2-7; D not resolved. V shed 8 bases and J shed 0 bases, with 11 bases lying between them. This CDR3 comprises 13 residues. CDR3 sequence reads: CASGASVSYEQYF. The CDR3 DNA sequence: TGTGCCAGCGGCGCGTCTGTCTCCTACGAGCAGTACTTC.

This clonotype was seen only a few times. CDR3 sequence (DNA): TGTGCCAGCAGCCAAGTTGCGGGAAGTAATGAGCAGTTCTTC. Its protein is CASSQVAGSNEQFF. This chain joins TRBV3-1 and TRBJ2-1, with D possibly TRBD2 on 6 matching bases. Per germline, CDR1 LGHDT and CDR2 YNNKEL (reference sequence). CDR3 length equals 14 residues. Between the trimmed V and J ends, which lost 1 base and 7 bases, there was a span of 11 bases.

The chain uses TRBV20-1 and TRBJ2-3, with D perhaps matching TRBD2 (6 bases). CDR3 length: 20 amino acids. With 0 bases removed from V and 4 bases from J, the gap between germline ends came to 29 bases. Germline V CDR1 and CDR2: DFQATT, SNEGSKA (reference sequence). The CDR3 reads CSARDPIDSPLALGPDTQYF. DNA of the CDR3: TGCAGTGCTAGAGACCCCATCGACTCCCCACTAGCTTTGGGTCCAGATACGCAGTATTTT.

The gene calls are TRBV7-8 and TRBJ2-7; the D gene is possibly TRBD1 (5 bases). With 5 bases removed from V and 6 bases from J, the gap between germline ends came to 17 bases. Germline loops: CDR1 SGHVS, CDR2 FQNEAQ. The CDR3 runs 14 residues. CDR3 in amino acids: CASSPNLRGGEQYF. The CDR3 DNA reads TGTGCCAGCAGCCCGAACTTAAGGGGCGGCGAGCAGTACTTC.

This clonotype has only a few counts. The CDR3 region has the DNA TGTGCCAGCAGCCAAGGTAATGCCGGCTCTGGGGCCAACGTCCTGACTTTC. Translating it yields CASSQGNAGSGANVLTF. The chain recombines TRBV3-1 with TRBJ2-6; the D is unclear. The germline CDR1 and CDR2 sequences are LGHDT and YNNKEL (reference sequence). The V end lost 1 base, the J end lost 0 bases, and 10 bases lay between the germline ends. CDR3 length: 17 amino acids.

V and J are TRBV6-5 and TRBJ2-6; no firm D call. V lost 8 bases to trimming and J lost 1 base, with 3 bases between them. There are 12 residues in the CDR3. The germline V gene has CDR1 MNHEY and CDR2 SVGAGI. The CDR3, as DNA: TGTGCCAGCTGTTCTGGGGCCAACGTCCTGACTTTC. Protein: CASCSGANVLTF.

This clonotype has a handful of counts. The CDR3 nucleotides read TGCAGCGTTTCCCCACAGCTATCTAACTATGGCTACACCTTC. This codes for CSVSPQLSNYGYTF. V is TRBV29-1 and J is TRBJ1-2; D is uncertain. V lost 5 bases and J lost 0, with 13 bases in between. Looked up from germline, CDR1 is SQVTM and CDR2 is ANQGSEA. CDR3 length: 14 residues.

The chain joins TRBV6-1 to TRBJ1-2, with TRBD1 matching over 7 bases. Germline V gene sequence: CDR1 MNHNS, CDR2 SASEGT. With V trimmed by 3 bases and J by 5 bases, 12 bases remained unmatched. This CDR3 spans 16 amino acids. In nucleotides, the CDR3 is TGTGCCAGCAGTGAGCATTTACAGGGGCGGACGTATGGCTACACCTTC. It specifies CASSEHLQGRTYGYTF.

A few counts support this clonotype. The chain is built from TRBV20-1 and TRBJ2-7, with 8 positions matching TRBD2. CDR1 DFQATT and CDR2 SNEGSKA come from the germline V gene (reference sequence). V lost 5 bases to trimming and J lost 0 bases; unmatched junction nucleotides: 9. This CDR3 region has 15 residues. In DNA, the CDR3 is TGCAGTGCTTTTCCAAGCGGGGGCTACTCCTACGAGCAGTACTTC. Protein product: CSAFPSGGYSYEQYF.

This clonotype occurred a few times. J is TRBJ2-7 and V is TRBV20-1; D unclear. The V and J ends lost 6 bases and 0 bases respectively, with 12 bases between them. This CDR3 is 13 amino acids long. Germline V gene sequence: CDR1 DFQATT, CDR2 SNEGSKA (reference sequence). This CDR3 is CSASPLTSYEQYF. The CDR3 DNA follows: TGCAGTGCCTCCCCGCTTACCTCCTACGAGCAGTACTTC.